The 9 T cell receptor beta chains in this list originate from one sample, sequenced in a study of blood T cell repertoires in COVID-19. Assay: immunoSEQ multiplex PCR; the TCRdb copy retains only in-frame clones and omits some. The table lists fewer than 200,000 clones, around nine tenths of them singletons. Sequenced material: peripheral blood. All receptors come from a woman in her seventies with COVID-19, enrolled during active disease.

The CDR3 DNA reads TGTGCCAGCAGGACTGGACAGGGGAGCGGGGAGCTGTTTTTT. Translated, it gives CASRTGQGSGELFF. This chain links TRBV9 with TRBJ2-2; TRBD1 aligns across 9 bases. The J segment lost 7 bases and the V segment lost 5 bases, leaving 6 bases of the junction unmatched. Looked up from germline, CDR1 is SGDLS and CDR2 is YYNGEE. The CDR3 has 14 amino acids.

The V call is TRBV9, the J call TRBJ1-2, with TRBD1 matching over 7 bases. The CDR3 length is 15 residues. Trimming removed 4 bases from V and 2 bases from J; junction bases left unmatched: 8. Germline V gene lookup returns CDR1 SGDLS and CDR2 YYNGEE. CDR3: CASSFRDSTNYGYTF. As DNA, the CDR3 is TGTGCCAGCAGCTTCCGGGACAGTACGAACTATGGCTACACCTTC. Complete variable domain (other parts from reference TRBV9 and TRBJ1-2): DSGVTQTPKHLITATGQRVTLRCSPRSGDLSVYWYQQSLDQGLQFLIQYYNGEERAKGNILERFSAQQFPDLHSELNLSSLELGDSALYFCASSFRDSTNYGYTFGSGTRLTVV.

The rearrangement joins TRBV4-1 to TRBJ2-7; 10 nucleotides agree with TRBD2. J gave up 4 bases and V 3 bases, and 12 bases lay outside the gene matches. CDR3 length: 17 amino acids. Germline V gene sequence: CDR1 MGHRA, CDR2 YSYEKL. CDR3 nucleotides: TGCGCCAGCAGCCACGCACAACTAGCGGGGCCACGTTACGAGCAGTACTTC. Translation gives CASSHAQLAGPRYEQYF.

This chain links TRBV28 with TRBJ2-7, with 12 bases identical to TRBD2. V dropped 7 bases and J dropped 4; count of bases not matched to a gene: 8. In germline, CDR1 is MDHEN, CDR2 SYDVKM. The CDR3 covers 15 residues. The CDR3 reads CASTLLAGGRYEQYF. The DNA for the CDR3 is TGTGCCAGCACCCTACTAGCGGGAGGAAGGTACGAGCAGTACTTC.

This clone was seen only once. The J gene is TRBJ1-2, the V gene TRBV18, with D uncertain. Germline CDR1 reads KGHSH; CDR2 reads LQKENI. The V end was cut by 0 bases, the J end by 7 bases, with 15 bases between. This CDR3 spans 15 amino acids. CDR3 sequence: CASSPPLREFGGYTF. The CDR3, as DNA: TGTGCCAGCTCACCACCGTTAAGGGAGTTTGGTGGCTACACCTTC.

The rearrangement links TRBV28 to TRBJ1-4, with D possibly matching TRBD1 (6 bases). The germline CDR1 and CDR2 sequences are MDHEN and SYDVKM. This CDR3 region has 14 residues. Trimming pared 6 bases from V and 7 bases from J, leaving 15 bases between. The DNA of the CDR3 is TGTGCCAGCAGCCGTCGGGGGGCGGCTGAAAAACTGTTTTTT. It specifies CASSRRGAAEKLFF. Filled out from reference TRBV28 and TRBJ1-4, the complete variable domain reads DVKVTQSSRYLVKRTGEKVFLECVQDMDHENMFWYRQDPGLGLRLIYFSYDVKMKEKGDIPEGYSVSREKKERFSLILESASTNQTSMYLCASSRRGAAEKLFFGSGTQLSVL.

The chain recombines TRBV28 with TRBJ2-7, with 9 bases fitting TRBD1. Trimming at V came to 6 bases and at J to 4 bases, leaving 7 bases not matched to a gene. In germline, CDR1 is MDHEN, CDR2 SYDVKM. The CDR3 covers 14 residues. The CDR3 bases are TGTGCCAGCAGGGCCCCCGGGACAGGGTACGAGCAGTACTTC. Its translation: CASRAPGTGYEQYF. Supplemented by reference TRBV28 and TRBJ2-7, the full variable domain reads DVKVTQSSRYLVKRTGEKVFLECVQDMDHENMFWYRQDPGLGLRLIYFSYDVKMKEKGDIPEGYSVSREKKERFSLILESASTNQTSMYLCASRAPGTGYEQYFGPGTRLTVT.

The V call is TRBV5-1, the J call TRBJ2-5, with TRBD1 as a possible D gene (5 bases). Germline assignment: CDR1 SGHRS and CDR2 YFSETQ. CDR3 size: 16 residues. Trimming cost V 0 bases and J 5 bases, with 17 bases left between them. The CDR3: CASSLGVTEDAETQYF. CDR3 DNA: TGCGCCAGCAGCTTGGGAGTGACAGAGGATGCGGAGACCCAGTACTTC.

This clone has a single count. V and J are TRBV27 and TRBJ2-2; 8 nucleotides align to TRBD1. V shed 2 bases and J 7 bases; nucleotides not matched to a gene: 6. Germline V gene sequence: CDR1 MNHEY, CDR2 SMNVEV (reference sequence). This CDR3 has 15 residues. Here the CDR3 reads CASSLRDRSGGELFF. CDR3 nucleotide sequence: TGTGCCAGCAGTTTAAGGGACAGGTCCGGCGGGGAGCTGTTTTTT.